This TCR beta chain derives from a study of blood T cell repertoires in COVID-19 (dated by TCRdb to between 2020 and 2021). As for the study more broadly: Collaborator samples came from the United States, Italy and Spain and covered acute and convalescent phases of COVID-19. A de-identified subject ID, COVID-19 status, age in years and sex were almost always included in the sample metadata. The dataset comprised deeply sampled blood TCRbeta repertoires from subjects exposed to, actively infected with, or recovered from COVID-19. A freely available public database, intended as a resource for researchers studying the immune response to SARS-CoV-2, is where the repertoires were released. Where HLA class I and class II types were available, the types were taken from metadata supplied by the sample provider, not from assay-based typing. The samples were drawn from two sources: the first 160 participants of the ongoing ImmuneRACE study, and some 1,300 subjects contributed by 6 global collaborators. The prospective study material was composed of cDNA or gDNA derived from T cells, B-cell-depleted T cells, or PBMCs. What the authors observed across the whole study: The amount of clinical and demographic metadata varied by source and participant and was provided uncurated.

TCRbeta CDR3 regions were amplified from genomic DNA using the immunoSEQ Assay, a bias-controlled multiplex PCR. The paper's processing steps were these. Nucleated cell counts per sample were estimated from amplification of reference gene primers within the assay. Sequence reads were collapsed and filtered to measure the absolute abundance of every unique TCRbeta CDR3 rearrangement. For each sample, productive Simpson clonality was calculated as the square root of Simpson's diversity index across productive rearrangements. Drawn from immuneACCESS, this table holds only the in-frame rearrangements with V and J called that TCRdb kept. Clones are partly lost; checked studies trace under half to an unresolved V gene and leave the rest unexplained. The D gene and trimming were derived from the DNA, and the V and J assignments and clone size from that table. The sample has 80,000 to 95,000 clones on record, approximately 85% of them singletons. The ten largest clonotypes hold around 11% of the sample.

From the germline V gene, CDR1 is MNHEY and CDR2 is SVGAGI. V is pruned by 6 bases and J by 6 bases, leaving 10 bases of the junction without a gene match. Spanning cysteine to phenylalanine, the CDR3 consists of 15 amino acids. The read is trimmed to its CDR3 DNA, 45 bases read in frame from base 1. Whole blood was collected in K2EDTA tubes by collaborating institutions according to the institutions' own protocols. For TCRbeta analysis, collaborator samples were shipped as frozen whole blood, as isolated PBMCs, or as DNA extracted from either sample type. Details on this clone: What antigen it recognizes has not been identified. No per-base quality is available; no much larger clone lies one base away.

The sequenced sample was peripheral blood. The V and J genes are TRBV6-5 and TRBJ1-5; 8 middle bases align to TRBD1. The TCR comes from a human donor in a cohort sampled during active COVID-19. At the DNA level, the sequence is TGTGCCAGCAGGGAGACAGGGGTGTGGGGTCAGCCCCAGCATTTT. It encodes CASRETGVWGQPQHF.